These 3 T cell receptor beta chains share one sample of origin, sequenced in a study of blood T cell repertoires in COVID-19 (dated by TCRdb to about 2020). The library relied on the immunoSEQ multiplex PCR assay. TCRdb provides this immuneACCESS table in a form limited to in-frame rearrangements. Some clones are lacking; in checked studies, under half of them reflect an unresolved V gene, and why the rest are absent is not known. The sample yields a few hundred thousand clones; around 88% were counted once. The top ten constitute 9% to 15% of the sample. Sample: peripheral blood. These receptors all come from a man older than 75 with acute or convalescent COVID-19.

This clone is a singleton in its sample. The CDR3 DNA reads as TGTGCCAGTAGTATAGGACAGAACACTGAAGCTTTCTTT. Encoded protein: CASSIGQNTEAFF. The chain employs TRBV19 and TRBJ1-1, with D uncertain. This CDR3 comprises 13 residues. In germline, CDR1 is LNHDA, CDR2 SQIVND (reference sequence). Trimming took 1 base from V and 1 from J, leaving 4 bases between them.

Here the CDR3 DNA reads TGTGCCAGCAGTGAGTCAGGGGGTCAGCCCCAGCATTTT. Translated, it gives CASSESGGQPQHF. This chain connects TRBV6-4 to TRBJ1-5; 7 bases are shared with TRBD1. V gave up 3 bases and J gave up 6 bases; unmatched junction bases: 2. CDR3 length: 13 amino acids. CDR1 MRHNA and CDR2 SNTAGT come from the germline V gene.

The chain recombines TRBV19 with TRBJ1-2; 7 positions agree with TRBD1. The CDR3 runs 19 residues. The junction had 17 bases not matched to a gene; V was cut back by 0 bases and J by 4 bases. Germline CDR1 reads LNHDA; CDR2 reads SQIVND (reference sequence). The CDR3 here is CASSIDRGTAHPGIYGYTF. Here the CDR3 DNA reads TGTGCCAGTAGTATAGATCGTGGGACAGCCCATCCGGGGATCTATGGCTACACCTTC.